The entry below describes one TCR beta chain. The data belong to a study of blood T cell repertoires in COVID-19. At the level of the study: Donors in the United States, Italy and Spain gave samples during acute or convalescent COVID-19. The cDNA or gDNA used as material had been derived from T cells, B-cell-depleted T cells, or PBMCs.

V lost 4 bases to trimming and J lost 2 bases; unmatched junction nucleotides: 2. The CDR3 extends over 16 amino acids. Per germline, CDR1 MNHNS and CDR2 SASEGT. In the original processing: By means of reference gene primer amplification, nucleated cell counts were estimated. Libraries were prepared by immunoSEQ multiplex PCR; TCRdb keeps only in-frame clonotypes and omits some of them. Clone size and the V and J calls come from that table; the DNA yielded D and trimming. The table has around 63,000 clones, around 90% seen once. The chain uses TRBV6-1 and TRBJ2-5; TRBD2 matches 15 bases. Sequenced: peripheral blood. The TCR originated in a man aged 45 to 65 with active COVID-19. The CDR3 nucleotides are TGTGCCAGCAGTGGGGGACTAGCGGGGGGACAAGAGACCCAGTACTTC. Its protein product is CASSGGLAGGQETQYF.